This is a list of T cell receptor beta chains from one sample in a study of CD8+ T cells in alopecia areata. Generated by immunoSEQ multiplex PCR, the TCRdb table keeps only in-frame clones and is missing some. Here the sample spans some 110,000 clones, 50% to 75% being singletons. The input for sequencing was CD8+ T cells sorted from blood, taken at week 4, from a patient treated with tofacitinib. These receptors were collected from a human donor with alopecia areata. Each CDR3 is given with its conserved first and last residue. The D gene is left open where the match is weak. The size entry is marked missing in some rows and otherwise reads once, few, many or a size class.

TRBV30	-	-	TRBJ2-1	CAWRGISTNEQFF	TGTGCCTGGAGAGGGATTTCGACGAATGAGCAGTTCTTC
TRBV25-1	-	-	TRBJ2-3	CASSERGETRTQYF	TGTGCCAGCAGTGAACGAGGGGAGACCCGAACGCAGTATTTT
TRBV27	-	-	TRBJ2-1	CASSAVSYNEQFF	TGTGCCAGCAGCGCGGTCTCCTACAATGAGCAGTTCTTC
TRBV29-1	-	-	TRBJ2-3	CSVVMGDTLWTDTQYF	TGCAGCGTTGTGATGGGGGACACTCTCTGGACAGATACGCAGTATTTT
TRBV6-5	-	few	TRBJ2-2	CASLGTSNTGELFF	TGTGCCAGCTTAGGGACATCGAACACCGGGGAGCTGTTTTTT
TRBV6-5	-	-	TRBJ2-3	CASSPWTATDTQYF	TGTGCCAGCAGTCCCTGGACAGCGACAGATACGCAGTATTTT
TRBV9	TRBD2	-	TRBJ2-4	CASSGQWGAGDQNIQYF	TGTGCCAGCAGCGGACAATGGGGAGCGGGGGACCAAAACATTCAGTACTTC
TRBV30	-	-	TRBJ1-3	CAWTGTGNTIYF	TGTGCCTGGACAGGGACTGGAAACACCATATATTTT
TRBV11-2	-	once	TRBJ2-1	CASSFEGAGPLNEQFF	TGTGCCAGCAGCTTCGAGGGGGCGGGGCCGCTCAATGAGCAGTTCTTC
TRBV29-1	-	-	TRBJ1-2	CSVATGEANYGYTF	TGCAGCGTTGCAACAGGAGAAGCTAACTATGGCTACACCTTC
TRBV4-3	TRBD2	-	TRBJ2-7	CASSPGTSGTYEQYF	TGCGCCAGCAGCCCAGGGACTAGCGGAACCTACGAGCAGTACTTC
TRBV25-1	-	-	TRBJ1-2	CASRHAKGANYGYTF	TGTGCCAGCAGGCATGCTAAGGGAGCTAACTATGGCTACACCTTC
TRBV29-1	-	-	TRBJ1-2	CSVDLQGAGYGYTF	TGCAGCGTTGATCTACAAGGGGCCGGCTATGGCTACACCTTC
TRBV25-1	TRBD2	-	TRBJ2-5	CASSERGEETQYF	TGTGCCAGCAGTGAACGGGGGGAGGAGACCCAGTACTTC
TRBV30	-	few	TRBJ2-1	CAWSAGSSSYNEQFF	TGTGCCTGGAGTGCAGGGTCCTCGTCCTACAATGAGCAGTTCTTC
TRBV27	-	-	TRBJ1-6	CASSLSGVGNSPLHF	TGTGCCAGCAGTTTATCGGGGGTTGGTAATTCACCCCTCCACTTT
TRBV9	-	-	TRBJ2-2	CASSSWTNTGELFF	TGTGCCAGCAGCTCGTGGACTAACACCGGGGAGCTGTTTTTT
TRBV29-1	-	-	TRBJ1-1	CSVEEGRENTEAFF	TGCAGCGTTGAAGAAGGCAGGGAGAACACTGAAGCTTTCTTT
TRBV30	-	-	TRBJ1-2	CAWWGLGYGYTF	TGTGCCTGGTGGGGACTTGGCTATGGCTACACCTTC
TRBV27	-	-	TRBJ2-6	CASSSMGANVLTF	TGTGCCAGCAGTTCGATGGGGGCCAACGTCCTGACTTTC
TRBV27	-	few	TRBJ2-1	CASSNREGDEQFF	TGTGCCAGCAGTAACAGGGAGGGTGATGAGCAGTTCTTC
TRBV5-6	-	-	TRBJ1-1	CASSLTGLNTEAFF	TGTGCCAGCAGCTTGACAGGGCTGAACACTGAAGCTTTCTTT
TRBV4-3	TRBD2	-	TRBJ2-2	CASSQDPSGEGTGELFF	TGCGCCAGCAGCCAAGATCCTAGCGGGGAGGGGACCGGGGAGCTGTTTTTT
TRBV30	-	-	TRBJ2-5	CAWSGGAAETQYF	TGTGCCTGGAGTGGAGGGGCGGCGGAGACCCAGTACTTC
TRBV29-1	-	few	TRBJ2-6	CSAWVGSSGANVLTF	TGCAGCGCCTGGGTGGGGTCATCTGGGGCCAACGTCCTGACTTTC
TRBV4-1	-	few	TRBJ1-1	CASSQDRGWNEAFF	TGCGCCAGCAGCCAAGACCGGGGCTGGAACGAAGCTTTCTTT
TRBV23-1	TRBD1	-	TRBJ1-5	CASIGRDRAPDQPQHF	TGCGCCAGCATTGGTAGAGACAGGGCTCCTGATCAGCCCCAGCATTTT
TRBV5-4	TRBD1	-	TRBJ2-1	CASSFSGTGIYNEQFF	TGTGCCAGCAGCTTTTCCGGGACAGGGATATACAATGAGCAGTTCTTC
TRBV10-3	-	-	TRBJ2-2	CAISRDINTGELFF	TGTGCCATCAGCCGGGACATCAACACCGGGGAGCTGTTTTTT
TRBV2	-	-	TRBJ2-3	CASSPRGRVASDTQYF	TGTGCCAGCAGTCCCCGCGGCAGGGTAGCATCAGATACGCAGTATTTT
TRBV7-8	TRBD1	-	TRBJ2-5	CASSGWDSQETQYF	TGTGCCAGCAGCGGCTGGGACAGCCAAGAGACCCAGTACTTC
TRBV29-1	-	-	TRBJ1-2	CSVWQGLSGYTF	TGCAGCGTCTGGCAGGGGCTGTCTGGCTACACCTTC
TRBV29-1	-	few	TRBJ2-3	CSVEDHGADDTQYF	TGCAGCGTTGAAGATCACGGGGCGGATGATACGCAGTATTTT
TRBV5-5	-	-	TRBJ1-4	CASSLVIAEKLFF	TGTGCCAGCAGCTTGGTGATTGCGGAAAAACTGTTTTTT
TRBV20-1	-	-	TRBJ1-1	CSARDLREAFF	TGCAGTGCTAGAGATCTCCGTGAAGCTTTCTTT
TRBV2	TRBD1	few	TRBJ1-2	CASRLTGGFSYTF	TGTGCCAGCAGACTGACAGGGGGCTTCAGCTACACCTTC
TRBV5-6	-	few	TRBJ2-7	CASSFGPGGLTEQYF	TGTGCCAGCAGCTTCGGACCCGGGGGGCTAACAGAGCAGTACTTC
TRBV10-3	-	-	TRBJ1-1	CAISEEQGRTEAFF	TGTGCCATCAGTGAGGAGCAGGGGAGGACTGAAGCTTTCTTT
TRBV13	-	-	TRBJ1-1	CASSEGDLNTEAFF	TGTGCCAGCAGCGAGGGTGACCTGAACACTGAAGCTTTCTTT
TRBV10-3	TRBD2	few	TRBJ2-1	CAISDVLAAWGEQFF	TGTGCCATCAGTGATGTGCTAGCGGCGTGGGGGGAGCAGTTCTTC
TRBV6-9	-	few	TRBJ1-1	CASTPSGAFF	TGTGCCAGCACTCCTAGCGGAGCTTTCTTT
TRBV28	TRBD2	-	TRBJ2-7	CASTLGRGRRHEQYF	TGTGCCAGCACCCTAGGGAGGGGCAGGCGGCATGAGCAGTACTTC
TRBV29-1	-	-	TRBJ1-2	CSVVAENYGYTF	TGCAGCGTTGTTGCTGAGAACTATGGCTACACCTTC
TRBV29-1	TRBD1	few	TRBJ1-2	CSVEGGSSYGYTF	TGCAGCGTAGAAGGGGGCAGTTCGTATGGCTACACCTTC
TRBV30	-	-	TRBJ1-5	CAWSVPGQPQHF	TGTGCCTGGAGTGTACCCGGTCAGCCCCAGCATTTT
TRBV29-1	-	-	TRBJ2-7	CSVEVAGAYEQYF	TGCAGCGTTGAAGTGGCAGGGGCCTACGAGCAGTACTTC
TRBV29-1	-	-	TRBJ2-6	CRAPKRVSSGANVLTF	TGCAGAGCGCCCAAAAGGGTAAGCTCTGGGGCCAACGTCCTGACTTTC
TRBV28	TRBD1	-	TRBJ2-7	CASSSTYRGVFYEQYF	TGTGCCAGCAGTTCCACATACAGGGGGGTCTTCTACGAGCAGTACTTC
TRBV29-1	-	few	TRBJ1-2	CSVQVTWNYGYTF	TGCAGCGTTCAGGTGACGTGGAACTATGGCTACACCTTC
TRBV5-4	-	-	TRBJ1-1	CASSPGGRLNTEAFF	TGTGCCAGCAGCCCTGGCGGTCGATTGAACACTGAAGCTTTCTTT
TRBV7-2	TRBD2	-	TRBJ2-7	CASSLGTSGADEQYF	TGTGCCAGCAGCTTAGGGACTAGCGGGGCGGACGAGCAGTACTTC
TRBV2	-	-	TRBJ2-3	CASSVVGISSTDTQYF	TGTGCCAGCAGTGTGGTCGGGATCTCTAGCACAGATACGCAGTATTTT
TRBV5-6	-	-	TRBJ1-1	CASNGLENTEAFF	TGTGCCAGCAATGGTCTCGAGAACACTGAAGCTTTCTTT